Here is one T cell receptor beta chain with its context. The target antigen is unknown. These data belong to a study of response to subunit inactivated influenza vaccine. Whole-study results and caveats: Authors suggested each seasonal flu vaccination may recruit only limited numbers of new T cells.

V was cut by 5 bases and J by 3 bases, with 15 bases left in between. Germline V gene sequence: CDR1 SGHRS, CDR2 YFSETQ. The CDR3 spans 14 residues. Via MiXCR, TCRdb re-called the RT-PCR reads, giving one row per CDR3 protein. The sample lists about 800,000 distinct CDR3 sequences; around 21% were seen once. This TCR derives from a man aged 45 to 65 who received an inactivated influenza vaccine. The specimen comprised PBMCs from blood, sampled roughly 5 days after vaccination. The rearrangement joins TRBV5-1 to TRBJ2-7; possibly TRBD1 for D (6 bases). CDR3 region: CASSSGQTGYEQYF. The CDR3 DNA follows: TGCGCCAGCAGTTCCGGACAGACCGGCTACGAGCAGTACTTC.